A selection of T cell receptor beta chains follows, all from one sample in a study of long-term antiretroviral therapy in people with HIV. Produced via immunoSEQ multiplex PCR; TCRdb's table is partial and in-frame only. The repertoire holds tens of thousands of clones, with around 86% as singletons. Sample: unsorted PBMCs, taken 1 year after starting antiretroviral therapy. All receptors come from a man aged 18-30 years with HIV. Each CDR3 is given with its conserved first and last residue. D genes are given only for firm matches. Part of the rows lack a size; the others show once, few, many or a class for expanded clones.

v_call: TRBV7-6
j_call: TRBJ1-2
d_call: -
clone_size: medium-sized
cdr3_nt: TGTGCCAGCAGCTTGAATCCTAACTATGGCTACACCTTC
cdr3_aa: CASSLNPNYGYTF

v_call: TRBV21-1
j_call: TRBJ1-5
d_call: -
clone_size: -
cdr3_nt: TGTGCCAGCAGCAATAACAACAGATTAGTTAATCAGCCCCAGCATTTT
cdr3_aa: CASSNNNRLVNQPQHF

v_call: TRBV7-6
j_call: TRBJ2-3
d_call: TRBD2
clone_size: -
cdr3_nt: TGTGCCAGCAGCGACGCTCTAGCGGGCCTAGACTCCACAGATACGCAGTATTTT
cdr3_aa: CASSDALAGLDSTDTQYF

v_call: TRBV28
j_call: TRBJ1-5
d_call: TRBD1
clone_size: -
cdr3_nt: TGTGCCAGCAGTTTAGACAGGGGGCGAAGCAATCAGCCCCAGCATTTT
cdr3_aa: CASSLDRGRSNQPQHF

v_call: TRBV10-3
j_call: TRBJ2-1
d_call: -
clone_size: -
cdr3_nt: TGTGCCATCAGTGAGTCGATGGCAGGGTCACACAATGAGCAGTTCTTC
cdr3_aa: CAISESMAGSHNEQFF

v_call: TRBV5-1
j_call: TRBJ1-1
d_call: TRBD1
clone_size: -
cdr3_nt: TGCGCCAGCCGCCAGGCAGGGGGGAACACTGAAGCTTTCTTT
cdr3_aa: CASRQAGGNTEAFF

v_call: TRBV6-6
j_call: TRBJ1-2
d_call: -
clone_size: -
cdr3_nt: TGTGCCAGCAGCGCGGCGAGTGGCTACACCTTC
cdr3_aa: CASSAASGYTF

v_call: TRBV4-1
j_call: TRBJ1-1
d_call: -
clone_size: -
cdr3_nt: TGCGCCAGCAGCCTCCATCGGGCAAACACTGAAGCTTTCTTT
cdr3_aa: CASSLHRANTEAFF

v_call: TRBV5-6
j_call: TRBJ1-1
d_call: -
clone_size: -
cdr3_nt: TGTGCCAGCAGCTTGGCCGCCCCAAGCACTGAAGCTTTCTTT
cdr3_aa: CASSLAAPSTEAFF

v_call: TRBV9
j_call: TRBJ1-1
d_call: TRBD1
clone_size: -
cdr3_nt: TGTGCCAGCAGCTCAGGGGGCAAGTCTGAAGCTTTCTTT
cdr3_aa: CASSSGGKSEAFF

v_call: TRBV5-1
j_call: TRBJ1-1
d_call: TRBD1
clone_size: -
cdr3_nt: TGCGCCAGCAGCTTGGAGGGGGCCCCTGAAGCTTTCTTT
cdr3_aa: CASSLEGAPEAFF

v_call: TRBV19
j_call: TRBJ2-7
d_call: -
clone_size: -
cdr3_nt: TGTGCCAGTAGTATAGACAGGGGAGCGGCCTACGAGCAGTACTTC
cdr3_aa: CASSIDRGAAYEQYF

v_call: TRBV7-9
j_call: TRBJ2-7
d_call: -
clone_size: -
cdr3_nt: TGTGCCAGCAGCCCGGGCAAGCCGGGGGAGCAGTACTTC
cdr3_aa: CASSPGKPGEQYF

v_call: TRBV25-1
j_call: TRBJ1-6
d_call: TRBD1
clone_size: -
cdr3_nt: TGTGCCAGCGCAGGGGGGGTGGGATATAATTCACCCCTCCACTTT
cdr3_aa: CASAGGVGYNSPLHF

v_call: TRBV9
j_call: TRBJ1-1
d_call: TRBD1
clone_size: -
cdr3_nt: TGTGCCAGCAGCCCGACAGGGGGCACGAACACTGAAGCTTTCTTT
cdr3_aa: CASSPTGGTNTEAFF

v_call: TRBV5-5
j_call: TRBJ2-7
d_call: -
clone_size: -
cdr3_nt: TGTGCCAGCAGCTTGGCCAGGGCAGGGTACGAGCAGTACTTC
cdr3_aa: CASSLARAGYEQYF

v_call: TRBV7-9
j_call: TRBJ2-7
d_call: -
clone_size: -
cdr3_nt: TGTGCCAGCAGCTTTGGGGAATCCCCCACCTACGAGCAGTACTTC
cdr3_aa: CASSFGESPTYEQYF

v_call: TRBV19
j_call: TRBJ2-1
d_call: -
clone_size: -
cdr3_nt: TGTGCCACCGACCCCAGGGCGGATAACCCCTACAATGAGCAGTTCTTC
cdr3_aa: CATDPRADNPYNEQFF

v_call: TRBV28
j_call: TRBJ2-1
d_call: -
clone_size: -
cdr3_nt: TGTGCCAGCAGCCCTGACAGCGTAGTACCCTCCTACAATGAGCAGTTCTTC
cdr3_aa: CASSPDSVVPSYNEQFF

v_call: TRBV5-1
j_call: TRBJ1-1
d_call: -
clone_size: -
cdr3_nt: TGCGCCAGCAGCTTCCGGGGACGGGACACTGAAGCTTTCTTT
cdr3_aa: CASSFRGRDTEAFF

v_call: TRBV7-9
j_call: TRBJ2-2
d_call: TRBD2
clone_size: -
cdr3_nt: TGTGCCAGCACACCCGGGACTAGCAGCAACACCGGGGAGCTGTTTTTT
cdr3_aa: CASTPGTSSNTGELFF

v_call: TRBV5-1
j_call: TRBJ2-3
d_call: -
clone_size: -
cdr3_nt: TGCGCCAGCAGCGGTGGGTCGCGTACTAGCACAGATACGCAGTATTTT
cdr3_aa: CASSGGSRTSTDTQYF

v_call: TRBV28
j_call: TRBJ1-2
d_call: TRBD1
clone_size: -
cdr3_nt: TGTGCCAGCATCCCCAGGGGGCGCGAGAACTATGGCTACACCTTC
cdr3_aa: CASIPRGRENYGYTF

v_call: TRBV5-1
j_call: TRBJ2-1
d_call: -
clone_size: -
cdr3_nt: TGCGCCAGCAGCTTGGTAGGCGCTAATGAGCAGTTCTTC
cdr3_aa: CASSLVGANEQFF